A selection of T cell receptor beta chains follows, all from one sample in a study of Tregs in tolerant kidney transplant recipients. The repertoire was sequenced with immunoSEQ multiplex PCR; TCRdb's copy has only in-frame clones and lacks some. This table has around 77,000 clones, around 98% appearing once. The sample here was CD4+ T cells from blood, taken before the transplant. All receptors derive from a human donor who received a combined kidney and bone marrow transplant. The conserved cysteine and the conserved F or W are not part of the CDR3 here. A D gene is named only where the DNA matches it firmly.

CDR3aa	d_gene	v_gene	j_gene
AALVLGQGNTEAF	TRBD1	TRBV28	TRBJ1-1
ASSTLNTEAF	-	TRBV7-3	TRBJ1-1
ASSIDIVRYEQY	-	TRBV19	TRBJ2-7
ASSSGGVYEQY	TRBD2	TRBV6-5	TRBJ2-7
ASSQERICGRAPYNEQF	TRBD2	TRBV4-3	TRBJ2-1
SVEPRRLEAF	-	TRBV29-1	TRBJ1-1
ASSLPLTGNYGYT	TRBD1	TRBV28	TRBJ1-2
ATSDRLLRGYEQY	-	TRBV15	TRBJ2-7
SGGGPNNYGYT	-	TRBV29-1	TRBJ1-2
ASSERPATDTQY	-	TRBV2	TRBJ2-3
ASRTDRGDYGYT	TRBD1	TRBV6-1	TRBJ1-2
ASSNRGSSGNTIY	TRBD1	TRBV7-6	TRBJ1-3
ASSPGTGNQPQH	TRBD1	TRBV27	TRBJ1-5
VRSKGLAGENEQF	-	TRBV7-5	TRBJ2-1
ASLNRAGFLYGYT	-	TRBV18	TRBJ1-2
ASSDLVKASGANVLT	-	TRBV2	TRBJ2-6
ASSQPGEGVNYGYT	-	TRBV4-1	TRBJ1-2
ASSQDVRGTEAF	-	TRBV4-3	TRBJ1-1
ASRGDRPNSPLH	TRBD1	TRBV6-6	TRBJ1-6
ASSSTESNQPQH	-	TRBV28	TRBJ1-5
ASRYRGGQETQY	TRBD1	TRBV19	TRBJ2-5
ASSPSQTGLYEQY	TRBD1	TRBV18	TRBJ2-7
ASSESEAGEKF	TRBD2	TRBV6-1	TRBJ2-1
ASSPLLDTEAF	-	TRBV18	TRBJ1-1
ASSPGTSTDTQY	-	TRBV7-2	TRBJ2-3
ASSQDRPMKAQY	TRBD1	TRBV2	TRBJ2-5
ATSSRDSHYEQY	-	TRBV15	TRBJ2-7
ASSPFRGSLTRTGELF	-	TRBV11-3	TRBJ2-2
ASSFGETQY	-	TRBV11-3	TRBJ2-5
ASSSQGGGQETQY	TRBD2	TRBV7-2	TRBJ2-5
ASSLGPANYGYT	-	TRBV5-4	TRBJ1-2
ASSLMAGGTETQY	TRBD2	TRBV7-3	TRBJ2-5
ASLTGGWTGELF	TRBD1	TRBV6-1	TRBJ2-2
ASSSTGSSYEQY	-	TRBV27	TRBJ2-7
ASRVRANYGYT	-	TRBV6-5	TRBJ1-2
ASSGAGGFNTGELF	-	TRBV2	TRBJ2-2
ASSVDISGGYTDTQY	TRBD2	TRBV9	TRBJ2-3
ASRPNRGGGFENEQF	-	TRBV27	TRBJ2-1
ASSFGTGSETQY	TRBD1	TRBV7-8	TRBJ2-5
ASSQVNNGLGYT	-	TRBV4-2	TRBJ1-2
ASSVGTSGGYEQY	TRBD2	TRBV9	TRBJ2-7
ASSRGLAATYEQY	TRBD2	TRBV19	TRBJ2-7
ASSASDRGHYEQY	TRBD1	TRBV5-6	TRBJ2-7
ASSPGTASGNTIY	TRBD1	TRBV18	TRBJ1-3
ASSENRGTGTDTQY	TRBD1	TRBV2	TRBJ2-3
ASSFGGRADTQY	-	TRBV6-5	TRBJ2-3
ASSLGLAEETQY	TRBD2	TRBV11-2	TRBJ2-5
ASSIGTGIGNTEAF	TRBD1	TRBV19	TRBJ1-1
AWRGLTGTPQETQY	-	TRBV30	TRBJ2-5
ASSLAIRGVSTDTQY	-	TRBV5-1	TRBJ2-3
ASSQDRFAYEQY	-	TRBV7-2	TRBJ2-7
ATSRGASGSGTYNEQF	TRBD2	TRBV15	TRBJ2-1